This T cell receptor (beta chain) was captured by sequencing in a study of blood T cell repertoires in COVID-19. Turning to the study itself: PBMCs, B-cell-depleted T cells, or T cells provided the cDNA or gDNA that made up the material.

Original analysis: From reference gene primer amplification, estimates of nucleated cell counts were derived. Sequencing used immunoSEQ multiplex PCR; TCRdb keeps in-frame clones, though not all of them. V and J calls and clone size are those listed in that table; D and trimming were worked out from the DNA. The sample holds tens of thousands of clones; 82% are singletons and the top ten take approximately 5.9%. There are a few counts of this clone. CDR1 and CDR2 (germline): LGHNA, YNFKEQ. Trimming removed 3 bases from V and 0 bases from J, with 11 bases in between. The CDR3 is 15 amino acids. The receptor comes from a human donor in a cohort sampled during active or convalescent COVID-19. Sequencing was done on a sample of peripheral blood. The chain couples TRBV4-2 to TRBJ1-1, with D possibly TRBD1 on 6 matching bases. The CDR3 nucleotides read TGTGCCAGCAGCCAGGGACACACTATGAACACTGAAGCTTTCTTT. As protein: CASSQGHTMNTEAFF.